This T cell receptor (beta chain) was found in a study of siplizumab effects on memory and regulatory T cells. CDR3 length equals 15 residues. The germline gives CDR1 SGHRS, CDR2 YFSETQ. V dropped 1 base and J dropped 1 base, with 8 bases sitting between them. Sequencing was performed with immunoSEQ multiplex PCR; in TCRdb, only in-frame clones are kept and a portion is missing. The sample lists 90,000 to 120,000 clones, roughly 94% occurring once. The clonotype was recovered from a human donor in good health. The chain has TRBV5-1 and TRBJ2-2; no definite D call. The sample comprised Tregs sorted from blood. In DNA, the CDR3 is TGCGCCAGCAGCTTGACAGTAGGGAACACCGGGGAGCTGTTTTTT. Its translation: CASSLTVGNTGELFF.